A few counts support the clone carrying this T cell receptor beta chain. The ends lost 5 bases at V and 2 bases at J; junction bases unmatched: 0. Germline V gene data show CDR1 as DFQATT and CDR2 as SNEGSKA (reference sequence). The CDR3 has 13 residues. In TCRdb, the RACE reads were re-called with MiXCR into one record per CDR3 protein. Found here are over 65,000 distinct CDR3 sequences, 11% of them singletons; the top ten hold around 1.4%. The sample is drawn from a study of human T cells and chemical hapten exposure. At the level of the study: During the approximately 25-week study period, patients had diphenylcyclopropenone applied to the scalp every week. Epicutaneous patch tests delivered 0.01% DPC to the upper back, with evaluation at 6 days.

Time point here: patch test 2, 6 weeks after DPC sensitization. Documented treatment: therapeutic diphenylcyclopropenone sensitization with weekly scalp DPC. The material was whole blood, obtained in connection with sensitization to the hapten diphenylcyclopropenone (DPC). This clonotype was sampled from a man aged 18 to 30 with alopecia areata. Some clones in this sample may be carry-over from other donors' samples. The V and J genes are TRBV20-1 and TRBJ1-4; TRBD1 agrees at 9 bases. The chain's CDR3 is CSAGQGTNEKLFF. DNA for the CDR3: TGCAGTGCTGGACAGGGGACTAATGAAAAACTGTTTTTT.